This is a list of T cell receptor beta chains from one sample in a study of shared clonotypes between healthy human individuals. Only in-frame clones appear in the TCRdb table, and some are missing; sequencing was by immunoSEQ multiplex PCR. This table holds approximately 640,000 clones, 72% found once. Sequencing input: memory CD4+ T cells sorted from blood. These receptors all stem from a woman aged 25 to 45 in good health. Each CDR3 is given with its conserved first and last residue. The order of the fields is V gene, CDR3 length, clone size, CDR3 protein. Clone size is given for some rows only: seen once, a few or many times, or a class if the clone is expanded.

V gene: TRBV14; CDR3 length: 15; clone size: -; CDR3 protein: CASSRRQGLFNEQFF
V gene: TRBV29-1; CDR3 length: 12; clone size: -; CDR3 protein: CSVAREGQPQHF
V gene: TRBV7-9; CDR3 length: 13; clone size: few; CDR3 protein: CASSLVAGQPQHF
V gene: TRBV18; CDR3 length: 16; clone size: -; CDR3 protein: CASSPGTGGKNEKLFF
V gene: TRBV6-1; CDR3 length: 13; clone size: -; CDR3 protein: CASIQGAPYEQYF
V gene: TRBV5-1; CDR3 length: 14; clone size: few; CDR3 protein: CASSLGEAYNEQFF
V gene: TRBV9; CDR3 length: 15; clone size: -; CDR3 protein: CASSATGASTDTQYF
V gene: TRBV10-3; CDR3 length: 13; clone size: -; CDR3 protein: CAISELGQETQYF
V gene: TRBV14; CDR3 length: 14; clone size: -; CDR3 protein: CASSQIIGTGELFF
V gene: TRBV5-4; CDR3 length: 14; clone size: -; CDR3 protein: CASSLVASQETQYF
V gene: TRBV5-1; CDR3 length: 14; clone size: -; CDR3 protein: CASSLARGAGELFF
V gene: TRBV5-1; CDR3 length: 13; clone size: -; CDR3 protein: CASRMLMGGEAFF
V gene: TRBV10-3; CDR3 length: 14; clone size: -; CDR3 protein: CAISDGQGDQPQHF
V gene: TRBV28; CDR3 length: 12; clone size: -; CDR3 protein: CASTRGGEKLFF
V gene: TRBV28; CDR3 length: 19; clone size: once; CDR3 protein: CASRGPGQVASGGTYEQYF
V gene: TRBV29-1; CDR3 length: 16; clone size: few; CDR3 protein: CRPGCRGPGDTGELFF
V gene: TRBV5-1; CDR3 length: 16; clone size: -; CDR3 protein: CASSLGASGRHHEQYF
V gene: TRBV7-6; CDR3 length: 14; clone size: -; CDR3 protein: CASSPGRSPYEQYF
V gene: TRBV29-1; CDR3 length: 12; clone size: -; CDR3 protein: CSVETDNYGYTF
V gene: TRBV11-1; CDR3 length: 15; clone size: few; CDR3 protein: CASSLGPGKADTQYF
V gene: TRBV5-6; CDR3 length: 13; clone size: -; CDR3 protein: CASSLGRNNEQFF
V gene: TRBV27; CDR3 length: 14; clone size: few; CDR3 protein: CASSLSETSYEQYF
V gene: TRBV18; CDR3 length: 16; clone size: -; CDR3 protein: CASSPGSGDMNTEAFF
V gene: TRBV5-4; CDR3 length: 14; clone size: -; CDR3 protein: CASSLDPNTDTQYF
V gene: TRBV6-1; CDR3 length: 14; clone size: -; CDR3 protein: CASSALRGLYEQYF
V gene: TRBV18; CDR3 length: 15; clone size: -; CDR3 protein: CASSRGTGGTQPQHF
V gene: TRBV28; CDR3 length: 14; clone size: -; CDR3 protein: CASGPGQRSYEQYF
V gene: TRBV10-3; CDR3 length: 13; clone size: -; CDR3 protein: CAISDRTGITQFF
V gene: TRBV27; CDR3 length: 15; clone size: -; CDR3 protein: CASSRHVLGGYEQFF
V gene: TRBV28; CDR3 length: 13; clone size: -; CDR3 protein: CASSPQIGEKLFF
V gene: TRBV7-9; CDR3 length: 16; clone size: many; CDR3 protein: CASSLRLAGGSDTQYF